This TCR beta chain was found in a study of T cell responses to AZD1222 COVID-19 vaccine. Study-wide points: Baseline serostatus was positive in only 5 to 7 AZD1222 recipients. Among vaccine-associated CD4 TCRs, coverage spanned spike, with dominance at 160-218 and 743-854. When two AZD1222 doses had been given, Spike-specific TCR breadth and depth rose. The study sampled repertoires only after the peak T cell response.

TCRdb's table, derived via immunoSEQ multiplex PCR, lists solely in-frame clones and lacks some. The table has under 150,000 clones, roughly nine tenths seen once. CDR1 MNHEY and CDR2 SVGAGI come from the germline V gene. This CDR3 comprises 15 residues. V was clipped by 6 bases and J by 2 bases, with 15 bases between them. Concerning this clone: What it recognizes is unknown.

J is TRBJ2-3 and V is TRBV6-5, with D possibly matching TRBD2 (7 bases). The clonotype was recovered from an adult who received the AZD1222 COVID-19 vaccine. The sample was peripheral blood, taken 28 days after the second AZD1222 dose. Here the CDR3 reads CASSLRGGDTDTQYF. The CDR3 bases are TGTGCCAGCAGCCTTCGAGGGGGGGACACAGATACGCAGTATTTT.